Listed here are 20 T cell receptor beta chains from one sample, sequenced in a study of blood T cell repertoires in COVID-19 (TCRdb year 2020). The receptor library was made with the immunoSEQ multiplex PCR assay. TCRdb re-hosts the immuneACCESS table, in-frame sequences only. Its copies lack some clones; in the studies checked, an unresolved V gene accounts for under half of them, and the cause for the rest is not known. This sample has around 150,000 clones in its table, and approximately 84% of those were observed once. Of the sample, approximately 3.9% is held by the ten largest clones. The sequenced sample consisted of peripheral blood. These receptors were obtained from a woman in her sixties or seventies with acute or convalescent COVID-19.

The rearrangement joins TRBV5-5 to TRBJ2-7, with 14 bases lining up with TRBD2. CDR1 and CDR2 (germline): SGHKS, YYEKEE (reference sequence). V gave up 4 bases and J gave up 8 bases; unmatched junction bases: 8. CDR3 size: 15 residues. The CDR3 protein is CASSPTTSGRAQQYF. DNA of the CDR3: TGTGCCAGCAGCCCAACGACTAGCGGGAGGGCCCAGCAGTACTTC. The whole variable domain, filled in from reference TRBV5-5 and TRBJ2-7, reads DAGVTQSPTHLIKTRGQQVTLRCSPISGHKSVSWYQQVLGQGPQFIFQYYEKEERGRGNFPDRFSARQFPNYSSELNVNALLLGDSALYLCASSPTTSGRAQQYFGPGTRLTVT.

For the CDR3, the DNA is TGTGCCACCAGCAGAGTCCCAGGGGGCAATCAGCCCCAGCATTTT. Its protein is CATSRVPGGNQPQHF. V is TRBV15 and J is TRBJ1-5; a weak D match, TRBD1 (6 bases). CDR3 size: 15 residues. Per germline, CDR1 LNHNV and CDR2 YYDKDF (reference sequence). Trimming left V 1 base short and J 2 bases short, with 9 bases between. The full variable domain, its missing parts supplied by reference TRBV15 and TRBJ1-5, is DAMVIQNPRYQVTQFGKPVTLSCSQTLNHNVMYWYQQKSSQAPKLLFHYYDKDFNNEADTPDNFQSRRPNTSFCFLDIRSPGLGDTAMYLCATSRVPGGNQPQHFGDGTRLSIL.

The CDR3 loop reads CASSRTPRRETQYF. The CDR3 DNA is TGCGCCAGCAGCCGGACTCCTCGGCGGGAGACCCAGTACTTC. This chain uses TRBV4-1 with TRBJ2-5; D is perhaps TRBD2 (5 bases). The germline V gene has CDR1 MGHRA and CDR2 YSYEKL. This CDR3 has 14 amino acids. Trimming shortened V by 4 bases and J by 5 bases, and 14 bases separated the two germline ends.

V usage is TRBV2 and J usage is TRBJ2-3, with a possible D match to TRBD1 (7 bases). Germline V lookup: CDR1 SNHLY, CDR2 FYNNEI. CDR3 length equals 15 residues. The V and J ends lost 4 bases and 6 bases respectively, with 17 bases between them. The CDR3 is CASSGQGGSVDTQYF. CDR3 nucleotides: TGTGCCAGCAGTGGGCAGGGGGGATCGGTCGATACGCAGTATTTT.

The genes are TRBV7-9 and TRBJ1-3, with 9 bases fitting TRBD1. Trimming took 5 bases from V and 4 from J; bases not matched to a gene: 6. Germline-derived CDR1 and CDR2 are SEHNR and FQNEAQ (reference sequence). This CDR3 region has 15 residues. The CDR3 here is CASSLRQGGGNTIYF. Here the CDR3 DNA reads TGTGCCAGCAGCCTGAGACAGGGGGGCGGAAACACCATATATTTT.

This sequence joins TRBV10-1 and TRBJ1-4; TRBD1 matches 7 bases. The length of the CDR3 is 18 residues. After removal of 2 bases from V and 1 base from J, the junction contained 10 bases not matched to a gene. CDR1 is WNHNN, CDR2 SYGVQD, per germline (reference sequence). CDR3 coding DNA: TGCGCCAGCAGTGAGAACCGGGACAGCTTGGGAACTAATGAAAAACTGTTTTTT. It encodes CASSENRDSLGTNEKLFF.

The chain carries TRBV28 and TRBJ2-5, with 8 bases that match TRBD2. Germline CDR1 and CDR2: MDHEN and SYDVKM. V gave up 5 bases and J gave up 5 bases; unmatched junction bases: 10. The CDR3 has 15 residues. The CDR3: CASSPGVAGYETQYF. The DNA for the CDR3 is TGTGCCAGCAGTCCCGGGGTAGCGGGATATGAGACCCAGTACTTC.

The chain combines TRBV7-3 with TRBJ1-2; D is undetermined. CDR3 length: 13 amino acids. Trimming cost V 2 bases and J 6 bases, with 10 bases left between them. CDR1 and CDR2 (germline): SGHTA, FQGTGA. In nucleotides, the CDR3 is TGTGCCAGCAGCTTAGATCACGGGGATGGCTACACCTTC. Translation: CASSLDHGDGYTF.

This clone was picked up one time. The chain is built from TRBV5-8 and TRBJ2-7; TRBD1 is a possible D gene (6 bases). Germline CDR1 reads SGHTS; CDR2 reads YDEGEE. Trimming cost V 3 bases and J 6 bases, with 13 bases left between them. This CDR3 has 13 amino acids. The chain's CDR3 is CASSWGQAGEQYF. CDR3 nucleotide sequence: TGTGCCAGCAGCTGGGGGCAGGCGGGCGAGCAGTACTTC.

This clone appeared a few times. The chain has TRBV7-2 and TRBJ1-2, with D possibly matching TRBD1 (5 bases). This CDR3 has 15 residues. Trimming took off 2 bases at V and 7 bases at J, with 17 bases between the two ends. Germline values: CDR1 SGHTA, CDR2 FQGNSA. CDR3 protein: CASSLNLVGQGGYTF. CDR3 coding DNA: TGTGCCAGCAGCTTAAACCTGGTAGGGCAGGGTGGCTACACCTTC.

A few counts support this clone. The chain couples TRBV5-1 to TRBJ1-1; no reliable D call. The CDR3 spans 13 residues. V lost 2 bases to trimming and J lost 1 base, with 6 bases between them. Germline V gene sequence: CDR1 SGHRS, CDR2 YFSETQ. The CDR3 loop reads CASSFSKNTEAFF. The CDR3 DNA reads TGCGCCAGCAGCTTTAGTAAGAACACTGAAGCTTTCTTT.

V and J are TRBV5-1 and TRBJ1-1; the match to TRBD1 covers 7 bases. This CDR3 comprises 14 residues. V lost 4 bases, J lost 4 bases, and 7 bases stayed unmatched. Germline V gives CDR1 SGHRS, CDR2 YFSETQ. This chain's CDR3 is CASSQQGIFTEAFF. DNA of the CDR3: TGCGCCAGCAGCCAACAGGGGATATTCACTGAAGCTTTCTTT.

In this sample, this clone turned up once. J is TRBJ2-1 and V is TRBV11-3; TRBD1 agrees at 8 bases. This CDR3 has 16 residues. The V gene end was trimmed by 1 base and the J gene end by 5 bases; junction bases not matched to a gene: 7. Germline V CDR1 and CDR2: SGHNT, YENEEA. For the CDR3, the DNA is TGTGCCAGCAGCTTAGGAGGACAGGGAGGTCACAATGAGCAGTTCTTC. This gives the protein CASSLGGQGGHNEQFF.

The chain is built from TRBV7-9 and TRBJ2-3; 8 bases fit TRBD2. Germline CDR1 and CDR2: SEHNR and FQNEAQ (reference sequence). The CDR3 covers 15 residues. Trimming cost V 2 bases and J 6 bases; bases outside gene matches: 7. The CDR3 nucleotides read TGTGCCAGCAGCTTAAGCAGCGGGAGTTCGGATACGCAGTATTTT. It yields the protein CASSLSSGSSDTQYF.

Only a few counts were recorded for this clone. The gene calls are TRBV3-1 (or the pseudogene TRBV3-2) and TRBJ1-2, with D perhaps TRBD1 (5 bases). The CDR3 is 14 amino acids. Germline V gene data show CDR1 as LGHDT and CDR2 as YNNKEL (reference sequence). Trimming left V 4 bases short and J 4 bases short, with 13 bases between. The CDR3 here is CASSPAQGRYGYTF. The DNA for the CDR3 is TGTGCCAGCAGCCCCGCGCAGGGCCGCTATGGCTACACCTTC.

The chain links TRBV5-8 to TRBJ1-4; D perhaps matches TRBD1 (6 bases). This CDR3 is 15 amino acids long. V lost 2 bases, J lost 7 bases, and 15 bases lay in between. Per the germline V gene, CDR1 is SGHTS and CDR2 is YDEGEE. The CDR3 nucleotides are TGTGCCAGCAGCTTAATCCCGACCAGGGGTGAAAAACTGTTTTTT. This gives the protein CASSLIPTRGEKLFF. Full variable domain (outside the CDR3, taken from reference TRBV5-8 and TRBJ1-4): EAGVTQSPTHLIKTRGQQATLRCSPISGHTSVYWYQQALGLGLQFLLWYDEGEERNRGNFPPRFSGRQFPNYSSELNVNALELEDSALYLCASSLIPTRGEKLFFGSGTQLSVL.

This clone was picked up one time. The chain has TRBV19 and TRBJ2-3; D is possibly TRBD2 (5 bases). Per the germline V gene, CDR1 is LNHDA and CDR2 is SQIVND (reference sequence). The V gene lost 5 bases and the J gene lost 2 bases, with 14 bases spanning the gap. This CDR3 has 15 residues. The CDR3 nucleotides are TGTGCCAGTAGTGGGGAGATACATCCCACAGATACGCAGTATTTT. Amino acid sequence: CASSGEIHPTDTQYF.

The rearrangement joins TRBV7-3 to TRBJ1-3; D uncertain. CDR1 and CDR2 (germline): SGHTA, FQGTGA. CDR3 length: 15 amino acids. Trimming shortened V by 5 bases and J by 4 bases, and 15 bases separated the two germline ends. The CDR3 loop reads CASSPGGLPGNTIYF. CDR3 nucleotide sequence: TGTGCCAGCAGCCCGGGCGGGCTGCCAGGAAACACCATATATTTT.

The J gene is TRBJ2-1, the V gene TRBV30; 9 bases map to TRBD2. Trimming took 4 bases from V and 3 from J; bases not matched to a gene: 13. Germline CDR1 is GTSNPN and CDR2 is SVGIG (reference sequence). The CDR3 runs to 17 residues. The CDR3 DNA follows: TGTGCCTGGACCCTAGACCTTAGCGGGAGAGACTACAATGAGCAGTTCTTC. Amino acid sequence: CAWTLDLSGRDYNEQFF.

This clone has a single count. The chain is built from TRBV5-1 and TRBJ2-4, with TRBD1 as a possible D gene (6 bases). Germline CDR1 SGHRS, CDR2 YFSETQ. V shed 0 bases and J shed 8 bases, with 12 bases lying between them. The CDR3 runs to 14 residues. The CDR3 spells CASSLEQGTYIQYF. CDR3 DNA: TGCGCCAGCAGCTTGGAGCAGGGGACATACATTCAGTACTTC.